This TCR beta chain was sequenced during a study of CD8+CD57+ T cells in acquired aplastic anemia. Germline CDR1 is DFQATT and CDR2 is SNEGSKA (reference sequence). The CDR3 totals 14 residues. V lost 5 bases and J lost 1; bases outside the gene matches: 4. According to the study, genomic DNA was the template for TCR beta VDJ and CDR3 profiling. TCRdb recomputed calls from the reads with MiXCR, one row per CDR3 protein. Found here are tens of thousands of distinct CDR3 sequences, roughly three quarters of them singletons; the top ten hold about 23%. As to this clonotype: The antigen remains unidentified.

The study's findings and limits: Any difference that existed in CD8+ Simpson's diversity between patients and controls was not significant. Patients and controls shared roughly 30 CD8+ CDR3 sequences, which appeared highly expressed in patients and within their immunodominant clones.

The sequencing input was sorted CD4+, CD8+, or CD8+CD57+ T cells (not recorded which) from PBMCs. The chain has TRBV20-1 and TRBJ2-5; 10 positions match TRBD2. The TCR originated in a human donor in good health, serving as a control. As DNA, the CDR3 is TGCAGTGCTGGAGTAGCGGGGGGCCAAGAGACCCAGTACTTC. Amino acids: CSAGVAGGQETQYF.